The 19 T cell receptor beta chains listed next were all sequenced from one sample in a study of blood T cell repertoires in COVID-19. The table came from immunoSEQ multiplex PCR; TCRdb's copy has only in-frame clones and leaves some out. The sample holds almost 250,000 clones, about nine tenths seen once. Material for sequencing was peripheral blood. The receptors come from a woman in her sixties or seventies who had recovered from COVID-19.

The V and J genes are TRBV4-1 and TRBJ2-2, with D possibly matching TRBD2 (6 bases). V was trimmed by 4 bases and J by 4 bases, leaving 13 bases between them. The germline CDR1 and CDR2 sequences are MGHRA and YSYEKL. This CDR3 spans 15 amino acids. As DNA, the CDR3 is TGCGCCAGCAGCCGCGGTGGGGGGAGCACCGGGGAGCTGTTTTTT. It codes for CASSRGGGSTGELFF.

CDR3 protein: CASSRQGTYEQYF. CDR3 sequence (DNA): TGTGCCAGCTCACGACAGGGCACCTACGAGCAGTACTTC. The chain couples TRBV18 to TRBJ2-7; TRBD1 matches at 7 bases. The trim removed 4 bases at V and 2 bases at J, leaving 2 bases unmatched. This CDR3 comprises 13 residues. CDR1 is KGHSH and CDR2 is LQKENI in the germline V gene.

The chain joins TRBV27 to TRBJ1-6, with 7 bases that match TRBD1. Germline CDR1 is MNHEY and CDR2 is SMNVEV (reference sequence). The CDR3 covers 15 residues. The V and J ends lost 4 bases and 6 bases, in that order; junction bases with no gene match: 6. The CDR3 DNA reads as TGTGCCAGCAGTTCATTTTGGGACAGTAATTCACCCCTCCACTTT. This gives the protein CASSSFWDSNSPLHF.

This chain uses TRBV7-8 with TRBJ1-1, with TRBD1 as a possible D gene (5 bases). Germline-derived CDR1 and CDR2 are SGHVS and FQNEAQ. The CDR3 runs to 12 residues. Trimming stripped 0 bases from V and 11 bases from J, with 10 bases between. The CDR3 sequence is CASSLAGAWAFF. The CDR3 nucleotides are TGTGCCAGCAGCTTAGCTGGGGCATGGGCTTTCTTT. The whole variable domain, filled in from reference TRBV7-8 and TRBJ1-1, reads GAGVSQSPRYKVAKRGQDVALRCDPISGHVSLFWYQQALGQGPEFLTYFQNEAQLDKSGLPSDRFFAERPEGSVSTLKIQRTQQEDSAVYLCASSLAGAWAFFGQGTRLTVV.

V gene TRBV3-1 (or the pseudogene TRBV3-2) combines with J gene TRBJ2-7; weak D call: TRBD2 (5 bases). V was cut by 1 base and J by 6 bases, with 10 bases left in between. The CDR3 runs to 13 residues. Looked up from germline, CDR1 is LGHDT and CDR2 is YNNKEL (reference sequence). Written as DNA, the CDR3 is TGTGCCAGCAGCCAAGTACGGGGTGTCGAGCAGTACTTC. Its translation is CASSQVRGVEQYF.

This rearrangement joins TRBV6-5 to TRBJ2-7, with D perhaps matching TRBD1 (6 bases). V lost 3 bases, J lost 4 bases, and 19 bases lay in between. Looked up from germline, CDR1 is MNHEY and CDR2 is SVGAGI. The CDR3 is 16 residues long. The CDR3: CASSYYGSGVWYEQYF. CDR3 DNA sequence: TGTGCCAGCAGTTATTACGGGTCAGGGGTTTGGTACGAGCAGTACTTC.

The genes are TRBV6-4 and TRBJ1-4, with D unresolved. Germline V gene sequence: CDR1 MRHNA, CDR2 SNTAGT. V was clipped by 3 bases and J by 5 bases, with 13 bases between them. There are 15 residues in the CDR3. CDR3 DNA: TGTGCCAGCAGTGAGCACTCCGCTTCGAATGAAAAACTGTTTTTT. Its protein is CASSEHSASNEKLFF.

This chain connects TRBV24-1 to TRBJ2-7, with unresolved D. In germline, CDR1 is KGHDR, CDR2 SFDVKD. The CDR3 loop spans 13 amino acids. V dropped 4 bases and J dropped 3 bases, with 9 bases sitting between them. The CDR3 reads CATSDAAFYEQYF. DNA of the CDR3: TGTGCCACCAGTGACGCGGCCTTCTACGAGCAGTACTTC.

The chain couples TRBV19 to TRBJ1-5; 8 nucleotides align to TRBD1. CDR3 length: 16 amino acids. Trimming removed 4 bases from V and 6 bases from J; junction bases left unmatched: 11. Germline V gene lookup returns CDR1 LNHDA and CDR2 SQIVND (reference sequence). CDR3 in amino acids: CASSSLAGQGFQPQHF. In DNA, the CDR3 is TGTGCCAGTAGTAGTTTGGCCGGACAGGGATTTCAGCCCCAGCATTTT.

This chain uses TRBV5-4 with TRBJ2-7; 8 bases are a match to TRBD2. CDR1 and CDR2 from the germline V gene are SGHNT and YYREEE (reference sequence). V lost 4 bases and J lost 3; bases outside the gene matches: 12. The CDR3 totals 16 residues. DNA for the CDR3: TGTGCCAGCAGCACCCGTAGCGGGGTCCCCGTCTACGAGCAGTACTTC. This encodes CASSTRSGVPVYEQYF.

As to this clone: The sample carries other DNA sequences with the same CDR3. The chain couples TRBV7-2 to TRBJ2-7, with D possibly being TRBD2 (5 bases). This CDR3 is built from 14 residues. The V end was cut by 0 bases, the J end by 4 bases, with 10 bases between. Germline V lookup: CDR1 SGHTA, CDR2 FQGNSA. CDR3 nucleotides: TGTGCCAGCAGCTTAGCCCCGGGGTCGTACGAGCAGTACTTC. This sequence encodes CASSLAPGSYEQYF.

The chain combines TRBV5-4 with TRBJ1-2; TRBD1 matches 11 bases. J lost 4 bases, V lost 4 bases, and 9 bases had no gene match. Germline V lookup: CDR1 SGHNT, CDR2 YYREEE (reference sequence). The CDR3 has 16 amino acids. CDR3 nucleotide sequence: TGTGCCAGCAGCCCGGGAGGGACAGGGGGGTTCTATGGCTACACCTTC. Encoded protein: CASSPGGTGGFYGYTF.

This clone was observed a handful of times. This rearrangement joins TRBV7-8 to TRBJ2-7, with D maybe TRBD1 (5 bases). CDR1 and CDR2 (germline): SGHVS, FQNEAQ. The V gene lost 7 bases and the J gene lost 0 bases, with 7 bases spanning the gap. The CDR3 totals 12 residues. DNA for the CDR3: TGTGCCAGCAAGACAGACTCCTACGAGCAGTACTTC. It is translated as CASKTDSYEQYF.

The CDR3 sequence: CASRHPNTGELFF. In DNA form, the CDR3 reads TGTGCCAGTAGACACCCGAACACCGGGGAGCTGTTTTTT. The gene calls are TRBV24-1 and TRBJ2-2, with D hard to call. Trimming stripped 11 bases from V and 0 bases from J, with 9 bases between. The CDR3 totals 13 residues. The germline V gene has CDR1 KGHDR and CDR2 SFDVKD.

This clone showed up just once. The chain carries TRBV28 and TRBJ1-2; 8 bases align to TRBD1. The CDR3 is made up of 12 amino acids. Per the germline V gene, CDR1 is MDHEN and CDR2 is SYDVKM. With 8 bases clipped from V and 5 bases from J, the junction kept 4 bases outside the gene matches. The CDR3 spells CASSDRGYGYTF. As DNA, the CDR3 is TGTGCCAGCTCTGACAGGGGATATGGCTACACCTTC.

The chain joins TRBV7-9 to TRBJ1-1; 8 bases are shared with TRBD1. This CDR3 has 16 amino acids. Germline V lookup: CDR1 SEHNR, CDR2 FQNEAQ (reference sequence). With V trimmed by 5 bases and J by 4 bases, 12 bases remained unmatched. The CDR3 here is CASSRSAGGGSTEAFF. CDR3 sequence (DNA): TGTGCCAGCAGCCGGTCGGCAGGGGGCGGGAGCACTGAAGCTTTCTTT.

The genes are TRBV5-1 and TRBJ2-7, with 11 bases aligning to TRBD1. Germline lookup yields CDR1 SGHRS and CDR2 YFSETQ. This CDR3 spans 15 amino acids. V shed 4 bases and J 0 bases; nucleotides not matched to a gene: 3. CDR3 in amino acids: CASSTGQGASYEQYF. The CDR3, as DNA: TGCGCCAGCAGCACTGGACAGGGGGCCTCCTACGAGCAGTACTTC. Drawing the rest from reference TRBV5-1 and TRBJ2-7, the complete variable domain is KAGVTQTPRYLIKTRGQQVTLSCSPISGHRSVSWYQQTPGQGLQFLFEYFSETQRNKGNFPGRFSGRQFSNSRSEMNVSTLELGDSALYLCASSTGQGASYEQYFGPGTRLTVT.

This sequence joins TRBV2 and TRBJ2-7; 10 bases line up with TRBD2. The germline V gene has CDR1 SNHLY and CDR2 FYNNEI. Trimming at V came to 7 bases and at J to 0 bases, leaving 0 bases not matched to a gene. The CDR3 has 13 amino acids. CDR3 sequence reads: CASTSGGSYEQYF. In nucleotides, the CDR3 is TGTGCCAGCACTAGCGGGGGCTCCTACGAGCAGTACTTC.

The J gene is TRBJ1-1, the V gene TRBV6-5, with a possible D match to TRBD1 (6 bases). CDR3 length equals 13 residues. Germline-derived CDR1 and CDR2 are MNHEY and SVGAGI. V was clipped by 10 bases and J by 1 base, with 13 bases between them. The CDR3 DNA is TGTGCCAACCAGGGGATGCGGAACACTGAAGCTTTCTTT. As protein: CANQGMRNTEAFF.